This T cell receptor beta chain was sequenced for a study of siplizumab effects on memory and regulatory T cells. The protocol was immunoSEQ multiplex PCR, while the TCRdb copy is restricted to in-frame clones and leaves out a portion. Here the sample spans around 68,000 clones, 75% to 90% being singletons. The CDR3 is made up of 15 amino acids. Per the germline V gene, CDR1 is LNHDA and CDR2 is SQIVND (reference sequence). V was trimmed by 1 base and J by 4 bases, leaving 11 bases between them. The origin of this receptor is a human donor in good health. Sequencing was done on a sample of Tregs sorted from blood. This chain links TRBV19 with TRBJ2-1; D possibly uses TRBD1 or TRBD2 (5 bases each). CDR3 in amino acids: CASSIAGLLYNEQFF. The CDR3, as DNA: TGTGCCAGTAGTATAGCGGGGCTTCTTTACAATGAGCAGTTCTTC.